Presented here are 15 T cell receptor beta chains from one specimen sequenced in a study of blood T cell repertoires in COVID-19. Data came from immunoSEQ multiplex PCR; TCRdb stores just in-frame clones and leaves some out. The profile covers roughly 190,000 clones, with around 90% appearing a single time and under 5% taken by the ten largest. The sample taken for sequencing was peripheral blood. All receptors come from a human donor in a cohort sampled during active COVID-19.

As DNA, the CDR3 is TGTGCCAGCAGCCAAGTTTCGCGGGACAGGGAAACCCACGAGCAGTACTTC. Encoded protein: CASSQVSRDRETHEQYF. The chain employs TRBV3-1 (or the pseudogene TRBV3-2) and TRBJ2-7, with 9 bases matching TRBD1. Germline V CDR1 and CDR2: LGHDT, YNNKEL (reference sequence). The CDR3 covers 17 residues. Trimming cost V 1 base and J 5 bases; bases outside gene matches: 12.

This clone has a single count. This sequence joins TRBV6-5 and TRBJ2-3; tentative D call: TRBD1 (7 bases). The V and J ends lost 8 bases and 2 bases respectively, with 17 bases between them. The CDR3 spans 15 residues. Germline V gene data show CDR1 as MNHEY and CDR2 as SVGAGI. The CDR3 nucleotides are TGTGCCAGCGGGGGGACAGCCAGGGTCACAGATACGCAGTATTTT. Its protein is CASGGTARVTDTQYF.

This chain links TRBV18 with TRBJ2-5, with 9 positions matching TRBD1. Germline CDR1 is KGHSH and CDR2 is LQKENI. The CDR3 totals 15 residues. Trimming took 2 bases from V and 4 from J; bases not matched to a gene: 5. For the CDR3, the DNA is TGTGCCAGCTCACCAGATAACAGGGGGCGAGAGACCCAGTACTTC. Protein: CASSPDNRGRETQYF.

The rearrangement links TRBV4-3 to TRBJ2-1; TRBD2 is a possible D gene (5 bases). This CDR3 comprises 13 residues. The V and J ends lost 0 bases and 14 bases respectively, with 14 bases between them. The germline gives CDR1 LGHNA, CDR2 YSLEER. For the CDR3, the DNA is TGCGCCAGCAGCCAAGATCTTCAGGACTCAAAGTTCTTC. This sequence encodes CASSQDLQDSKFF.

The rearrangement links TRBV2 to TRBJ1-1; the D gene is possibly TRBD1 (6 bases). Germline CDR1 is SNHLY and CDR2 is FYNNEI. The CDR3 is 14 residues long. V dropped 2 bases and J dropped 5 bases, with 12 bases sitting between them. The CDR3 DNA reads TGTGCCAGCAGTGAACTGACAGGAACTACTGAAGCTTTCTTT. This gives the protein CASSELTGTTEAFF.

The V and J genes are TRBV7-9 and TRBJ2-3, with 11 bases fitting TRBD2. CDR1 is SEHNR and CDR2 is FQNEAQ in the germline V gene (reference sequence). The CDR3 is 16 amino acids. V lost 8 bases, J lost 1 base, and 8 bases stayed unmatched. CDR3 sequence (DNA): TGTGCCAGCGATCGGTTACTAGCGGGGGGCACAGATACGCAGTATTTT. It specifies CASDRLLAGGTDTQYF.

The chain combines TRBV7-2 with TRBJ2-1, with 7 bases lining up with TRBD2. The junction had 8 bases not matched to a gene; V was cut back by 5 bases and J by 10 bases. The germline CDR1 and CDR2 sequences are SGHTA and FQGNSA. CDR3 length: 13 residues. In DNA form, the CDR3 reads TGTGCCAGCAGCCCCCCCGGGGAGGGGGAGCAGTTCTTC. Amino acids: CASSPPGEGEQFF.

About this clone itself: The sample contains more than one DNA sequence encoding this CDR3. This sequence joins TRBV9 and TRBJ2-7; D gene uncertain. Trimming took off 0 bases at V and 2 bases at J, with 9 bases between the two ends. The germline V gene encodes CDR1 SGDLS and CDR2 YYNGEE. The CDR3 has 14 residues. The CDR3, as DNA: TGTGCCAGCAGCGTAGGAGATAGAGCCTACGAGCAGTACTTC. This translates into CASSVGDRAYEQYF.

The V gene is TRBV5-5, the J gene TRBJ2-2; D is unresolved. Germline CDR1 SGHKS, CDR2 YYEKEE (reference sequence). CDR3 length: 14 residues. V was trimmed by 1 base and J by 4 bases, leaving 8 bases between them. The CDR3 nucleotides read TGTGCCAGCAGCTTGACCCAGGTCACCGGGGAGCTGTTTTTT. It is translated as CASSLTQVTGELFF.

This chain uses TRBV10-3 with TRBJ2-2; maybe TRBD1 (5 bases). The CDR3 has 14 residues. V was pared by 6 bases and J by 3 bases, with 11 bases between. Germline assignment: CDR1 ENHRY and CDR2 SYGVKD. The CDR3 is CAIRGRGDTGELFF. The DNA for the CDR3 is TGTGCCATCAGGGGAAGGGGCGACACCGGGGAGCTGTTTTTT.

V gene TRBV4-3 combines with J gene TRBJ2-1; 7 bases are shared with TRBD1. The length of the CDR3 is 16 residues. J gave up 7 bases and V 2 bases, and 11 bases lay outside the gene matches. CDR1 LGHNA and CDR2 YSLEER come from the germline V gene. Here the CDR3 DNA reads TGCGCCAGCAGCCAATCCACAGGGGTTTCTAAGAATGAGCAGTTCTTC. It codes for CASSQSTGVSKNEQFF.

The chain links TRBV4-3 to TRBJ2-3; TRBD2 matches 11 bases. Looked up from germline, CDR1 is LGHNA and CDR2 is YSLEER. With V trimmed by 0 bases and J by 2 bases, 10 bases remained unmatched. The CDR3 has 19 residues. The CDR3 spells CASSQESSGGTTVTDTQYF. The CDR3 DNA sequence: TGCGCCAGCAGCCAAGAATCTAGCGGGGGGACTACAGTCACAGATACGCAGTATTTT.

The rearrangement uses TRBV5-1 and TRBJ2-1, with 14 bases fitting TRBD2. In germline, CDR1 is SGHRS, CDR2 YFSETQ. The CDR3 is made up of 16 amino acids. V was pared by 0 bases and J by 9 bases, with 5 bases of the junction left unmatched. CDR3 coding DNA: TGCGCCAGCAGCTTGGGACTAGCGGGAGGGCCGGGTGAGCAGTTCTTC. It is translated as CASSLGLAGGPGEQFF.

The J gene is TRBJ2-7, the V gene TRBV6-5; the D is unclear. With 6 bases removed from V and 3 bases from J, the gap between germline ends came to 15 bases. CDR3 length: 14 residues. Germline lookup yields CDR1 MNHEY and CDR2 SVGAGI. CDR3 residues: CASSPTQRGYEQYF. The CDR3 DNA sequence: TGTGCCAGCAGCCCGACCCAGCGAGGCTACGAGCAGTACTTC.

V gene TRBV6-5 combines with J gene TRBJ2-7, with TRBD2 matching over 8 bases. Trimming removed 2 bases from V and 5 bases from J; junction bases left unmatched: 11. The CDR3 covers 16 residues. The germline gives CDR1 MNHEY, CDR2 SVGAGI. The CDR3 here is CASSYRLTGRVDEQYF. CDR3 bases: TGTGCCAGCAGTTACCGACTAACCGGGAGGGTTGACGAGCAGTACTTC.